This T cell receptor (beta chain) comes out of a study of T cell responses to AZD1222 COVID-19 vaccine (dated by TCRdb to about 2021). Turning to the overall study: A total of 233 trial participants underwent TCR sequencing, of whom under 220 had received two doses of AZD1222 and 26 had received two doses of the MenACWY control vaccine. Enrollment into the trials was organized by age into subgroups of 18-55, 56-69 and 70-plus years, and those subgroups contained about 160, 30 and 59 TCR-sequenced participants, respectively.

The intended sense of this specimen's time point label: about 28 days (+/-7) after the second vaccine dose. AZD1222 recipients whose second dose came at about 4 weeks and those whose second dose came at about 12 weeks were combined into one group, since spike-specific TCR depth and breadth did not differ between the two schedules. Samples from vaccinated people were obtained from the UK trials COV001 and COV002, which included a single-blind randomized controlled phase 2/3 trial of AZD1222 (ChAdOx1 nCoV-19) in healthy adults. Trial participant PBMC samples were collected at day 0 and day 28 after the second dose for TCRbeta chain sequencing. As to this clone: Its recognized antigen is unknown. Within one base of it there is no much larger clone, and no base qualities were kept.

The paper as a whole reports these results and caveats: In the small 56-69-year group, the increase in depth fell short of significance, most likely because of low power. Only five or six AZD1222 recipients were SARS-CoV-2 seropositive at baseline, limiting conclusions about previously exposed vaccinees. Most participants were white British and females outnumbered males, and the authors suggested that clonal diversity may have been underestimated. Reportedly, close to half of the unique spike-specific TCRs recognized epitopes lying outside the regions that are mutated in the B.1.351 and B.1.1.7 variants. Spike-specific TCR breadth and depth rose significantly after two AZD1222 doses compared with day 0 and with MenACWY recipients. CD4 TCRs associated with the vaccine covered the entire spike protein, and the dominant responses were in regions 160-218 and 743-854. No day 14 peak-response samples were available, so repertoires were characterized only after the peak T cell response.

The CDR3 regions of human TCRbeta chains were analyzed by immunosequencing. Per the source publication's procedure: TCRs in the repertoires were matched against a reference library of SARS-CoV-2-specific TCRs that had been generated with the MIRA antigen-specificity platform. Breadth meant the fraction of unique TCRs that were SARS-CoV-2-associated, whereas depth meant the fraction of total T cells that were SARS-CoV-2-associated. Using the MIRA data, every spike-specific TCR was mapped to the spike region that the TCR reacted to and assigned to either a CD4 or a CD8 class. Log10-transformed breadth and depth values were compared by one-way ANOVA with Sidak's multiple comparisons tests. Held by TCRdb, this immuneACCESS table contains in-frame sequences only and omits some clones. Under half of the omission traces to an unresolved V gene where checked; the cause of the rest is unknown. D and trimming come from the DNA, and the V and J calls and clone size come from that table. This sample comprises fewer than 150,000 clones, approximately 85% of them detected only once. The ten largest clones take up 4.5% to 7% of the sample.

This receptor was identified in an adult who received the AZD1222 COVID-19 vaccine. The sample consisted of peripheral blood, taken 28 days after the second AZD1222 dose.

The DNA sequence is given as TGCAGCGTTGATGTGAGACAAGAGACCCAGTACTTC. It translates to CSVDVRQETQYF. This sequence uses TRBV29-1 and TRBJ2-5, with the identity of the D gene unclear. Taken from cysteine to phenylalanine, the CDR3 has 12 residues. CDR3 DNA is the only sequence kept; it has 36 bases, read in frame from the first base. Reading the germline V gene gives CDR1 SQVTM and CDR2 ANQGSEA. Trimming costs V 3 bases and J 2 bases, and their ends lie 7 bases apart.